Presented here are 7 T cell receptor beta chains from one specimen sequenced in a study of identical twins. In TCRdb, the 5' RACE reads were re-called with MiXCR into one record per CDR3 protein. The table records 520,000 or so distinct CDR3 sequences, roughly 21% of them present only once. These records were also assigned to another study, of T cells expressing NK-cell markers.

The sequenced sample consisted of CD4+ T cells sorted from blood. The origin of the receptors is a woman under 30 in good health.

This clonotype was picked up a small number of times. The V and J genes are TRBV5-1 and TRBJ2-1; D is perhaps TRBD1 or TRBD2 (6 bases each). Deletions cut 2 bases from V and 3 bases from J, with 12 bases between. The germline V gene encodes CDR1 SGHRS and CDR2 YFSETQ. The CDR3 loop spans 15 amino acids. CDR3 sequence reads: CASSFEGGYYNEQFF. CDR3 sequence (DNA): TGCGCCAGCAGCTTTGAGGGGGGCTACTACAATGAGCAGTTCTTC.

A few counts support this clonotype. The CDR3 protein is CASGKPGQARYGYTF. CDR3 DNA sequence: TGTGCCAGCGGAAAGCCGGGACAGGCCCGCTATGGCTACACCTTC. The chain recombines TRBV12-3 or TRBV12-4 with TRBJ1-2; the match to TRBD1 covers 8 bases. CDR3 length: 15 amino acids. Trimming removed 8 bases from V and 4 bases from J; junction bases left unmatched: 12.

The V call is TRBV27, the J call TRBJ2-3; tentatively, D is TRBD2 (6 bases). The V end lost 5 bases, the J end lost 4 bases, and 16 bases lay between the germline ends. This CDR3 contains 15 residues. Germline values: CDR1 MNHEY, CDR2 SMNVEV (reference sequence). The CDR3: CASSTVAGRSDTQYF. Written as DNA, the CDR3 is TGTGCCAGCAGTACCGTTGCGGGGAGGTCAGATACGCAGTATTTT.

This clonotype was seen a few times. V usage is TRBV11-2 and J usage is TRBJ2-3; TRBD2 agrees at 12 bases. This CDR3 has 17 amino acids. Germline assignment: CDR1 SGHAT and CDR2 FQNNGV. V lost 1 base and J lost 1; bases outside the gene matches: 3. In nucleotides, the CDR3 is TGTGCCAGCAGCTTAGCCCGGACTAGCGGGGGCACAGATACGCAGTATTTT. It codes for CASSLARTSGGTDTQYF.

This clonotype was observed many times. The rearrangement joins TRBV5-1 to TRBJ2-2, with 7 bases lining up with TRBD1. The germline gives CDR1 SGHRS, CDR2 YFSETQ. The CDR3 spans 16 residues. With V trimmed by 0 bases and J by 5 bases, 7 bases remained unmatched. In nucleotides, the CDR3 is TGCGCCAGCAGCTTGGTGTCTGTCAGGGGGACCGGGGAGCTGTTTTTT. Its translation is CASSLVSVRGTGELFF.

This clonotype was seen at least ten times. The rearrangement joins TRBV4-2 to TRBJ2-3; 8 positions match TRBD2. V was pared by 3 bases and J by 5 bases, with 7 bases of the junction left unmatched. Germline CDR1 is LGHNA and CDR2 is YNFKEQ. The CDR3 extends over 15 amino acids. In DNA, the CDR3 is TGTGCCAGCAGCCAGAACGGGGGGGCTGAAGATACGCAGTATTTT. It codes for CASSQNGGAEDTQYF.

The chain has TRBV29-1 and TRBJ1-5; 7 nucleotides agree with TRBD1. The CDR3 is 13 residues long. Germline CDR1 reads SQVTM; CDR2 reads ANQGSEA. V lost 5 bases and J lost 4; bases outside the gene matches: 5. The CDR3 sequence is CSVQGGENQPQHF. DNA for the CDR3: TGCAGCGTTCAGGGGGGGGAGAATCAGCCCCAGCATTTT.